The next 29 T cell receptor beta chains were all read from a single sample in a study of blood T cell repertoires in COVID-19. TCRdb keeps only in-frame clones here, not all; method: immunoSEQ multiplex PCR. The sample has about 150,000 clones, roughly 88% seen once; the top ten hold more than 4.5%. The specimen sequenced was PBMCs or T cells enriched from blood (not recorded which). The receptors come from a man aged 65 to 79 who had been exposed to COVID-19.

The chain employs TRBV2 and TRBJ1-5; D ambiguous. V was shortened by 6 bases and J by 2 bases, with 14 bases between the two germline ends. The CDR3 extends over 15 amino acids. Germline CDR1 is SNHLY and CDR2 is FYNNEI. The DNA for the CDR3 is TGTGCCAGCAGCGCCGATATTACGGGCAATCAGCCCCAGCATTTT. Its translation is CASSADITGNQPQHF.

The V gene is TRBV7-2, the J gene TRBJ2-7; 10 bases align to TRBD1. This CDR3 has 16 residues. CDR1 and CDR2 from the germline V gene are SGHTA and FQGNSA. The junction had 8 bases not matched to a gene; V was cut back by 4 bases and J by 2 bases. As DNA, the CDR3 is TGTGCCAGCAGCTCGACCGGGACAGGGGTCCCCTACGAGCAGTACTTC. It translates to CASSSTGTGVPYEQYF.

This clone has just a few counts. This chain joins TRBV10-1 and TRBJ2-5; D is ambiguous. Trimming stripped 4 bases from V and 5 bases from J, with 8 bases between. This CDR3 region has 12 residues. Germline V gene lookup returns CDR1 WNHNN and CDR2 SYGVQD (reference sequence). The CDR3 nucleotides read TGCGCCAGCAGTGGTGTGGGCGAGACCCAGTACTTC. It translates to CASSGVGETQYF.

This chain uses TRBV5-1 with TRBJ1-2; maybe TRBD1 (5 bases). The V end lost 4 bases, the J end lost 7 bases, and 14 bases lay between the germline ends. The CDR3 extends over 13 amino acids. The germline V gene encodes CDR1 SGHRS and CDR2 YFSETQ. The CDR3 loop is CASSPRSGGGYTF. In DNA, the CDR3 is TGCGCCAGCAGCCCCAGGAGCGGGGGTGGCTACACCTTC.

This clone turned up a few times. This rearrangement joins TRBV28 to TRBJ1-2, with D perhaps TRBD1 (5 bases). The CDR3 has 14 residues. Germline V gene lookup returns CDR1 MDHEN and CDR2 SYDVKM. V lost 7 bases to trimming and J lost 2 bases, with 14 bases between them. The CDR3 spells CASNPGGGNYGYTF. The CDR3 nucleotides are TGTGCCAGCAACCCCGGCGGGGGAAACTATGGCTACACCTTC.

The rearrangement joins TRBV6-5 to TRBJ1-2; 7 bases agree with TRBD1. This CDR3 region has 15 residues. V trimming: 6 bases; J trimming: 2 bases; junction bases outside the gene matches: 9. In germline, CDR1 is MNHEY, CDR2 SVGAGI. CDR3 coding DNA: TGTGCCAGCAGGCCAACCGACAGGGCAAACTATGGCTACACCTTC. Amino acid sequence: CASRPTDRANYGYTF.

This clone appeared once. The gene calls are TRBV20-1 and TRBJ2-7, with D uncertain. Germline-derived CDR1 and CDR2 are DFQATT and SNEGSKA (reference sequence). This CDR3 is built from 12 residues. Trimming cost V 3 bases and J 4 bases, with 10 bases left between them. CDR3 protein: CSASAQLYEQYF. The CDR3 DNA reads as TGCAGTGCTAGTGCACAGCTTTACGAGCAGTACTTC.

V and J are TRBV9 and TRBJ1-2; 7 nucleotides line up with TRBD1. Per the germline V gene, CDR1 is SGDLS and CDR2 is YYNGEE. Trimming took 4 bases from V and 2 from J; bases not matched to a gene: 8. The length of the CDR3 is 15 residues. The CDR3 DNA follows: TGTGCCAGCAGCTCCCAGGACAGGCGAAACTATGGCTACACCTTC. Translation gives CASSSQDRRNYGYTF.

With respect to this clone: This specimen includes other DNA sequences encoding the same CDR3. The CDR3 protein is CASSLGGREWETQYF. Here the CDR3 DNA reads TGTGCCAGCAGCTTAGGAGGGCGGGAGTGGGAGACCCAGTACTTC. The genes are TRBV11-2 and TRBJ2-5; TRBD2 aligns across 7 bases. Germline CDR1 and CDR2: SGHAT and FQNNGV. The CDR3 consists of 15 residues. The ends lost 1 base at V and 5 bases at J; junction bases unmatched: 7.

This clone was counted once. The chain has TRBV6-2 or TRBV6-3 and TRBJ2-5; 7 bases map to TRBD1. This CDR3 region has 15 residues. Germline values: CDR1 MNHEY, CDR2 SVGEGT. With 0 bases clipped from V and 5 bases from J, the junction kept 6 bases outside the gene matches. The CDR3 coding sequence is TGTGCCAGCAGTTACTCCCAGACAGGGTCGGAGACCCAGTACTTC. Protein sequence: CASSYSQTGSETQYF.

The chain uses TRBV11-2 and TRBJ2-5, with 15 bases that match TRBD2. The trim removed 4 bases at V and 5 bases at J, leaving 8 bases unmatched. The CDR3 spans 17 residues. Germline V gene data show CDR1 as SGHAT and CDR2 as FQNNGV. The DNA of the CDR3 is TGTGCCAGCAGCTCCCTCGGGACTAGCGGGGGGCCGGAGACCCAGTACTTC. Amino acid sequence: CASSSLGTSGGPETQYF. Supplemented by reference TRBV11-2 and TRBJ2-5, the full variable domain reads EAGVAQSPRYKIIEKRQSVAFWCNPISGHATLYWYQQILGQGPKLLIQFQNNGVVDDSQLPKDRFSAERLKGVDSTLKIQPAKLEDSAVYLCASSSLGTSGGPETQYFGPGTRLLVL.

The chain recombines TRBV13 with TRBJ2-7; 9 bases match TRBD1. Per the germline V gene, CDR1 is PRHDT and CDR2 is FYEKMQ (reference sequence). The J segment lost 2 bases and the V segment lost 2 bases, leaving 7 bases of the junction unmatched. The CDR3 is 16 amino acids. CDR3 residues: CASSLRGTGIAYEQYF. CDR3 nucleotide sequence: TGTGCCAGCAGCTTAAGAGGGACAGGGATTGCCTACGAGCAGTACTTC.

The chain employs TRBV19 and TRBJ1-5; 9 bases align to TRBD1. Germline V gene data show CDR1 as LNHDA and CDR2 as SQIVND (reference sequence). V shed 4 bases and J 4 bases; nucleotides not matched to a gene: 8. This CDR3 spans 16 amino acids. For the CDR3, the DNA is TGTGCCAGTAGTAAGGGGACAGGGTATAGTAATCAGCCCCAGCATTTT. Its protein product is CASSKGTGYSNQPQHF.

The chain couples TRBV4-3 to TRBJ1-1; tentatively, D is TRBD1 (6 bases). Trimming shortened V by 0 bases and J by 3 bases, and 23 bases separated the two germline ends. This CDR3 comprises 19 residues. CDR1 and CDR2 from the germline V gene are LGHNA and YSLEER. Written as DNA, the CDR3 is TGCGCCAGCAGCCAAGATATGGGCCCGAAAAGGGGGACGGACACTGAAGCTTTCTTT. This sequence encodes CASSQDMGPKRGTDTEAFF.

The chain uses TRBV28 and TRBJ1-1, with 8 bases identical to TRBD1. Germline CDR1 is MDHEN and CDR2 is SYDVKM. The J segment lost 5 bases and the V segment lost 4 bases, leaving 6 bases of the junction unmatched. The CDR3 is made up of 14 amino acids. The CDR3 spells CASSSQGARTEAFF. The CDR3, as DNA: TGTGCCAGCAGTTCCCAGGGGGCGCGGACTGAAGCTTTCTTT. Looking up the rest from reference TRBV28 and TRBJ1-1 gives the full variable domain: DVKVTQSSRYLVKRTGEKVFLECVQDMDHENMFWYRQDPGLGLRLIYFSYDVKMKEKGDIPEGYSVSREKKERFSLILESASTNQTSMYLCASSSQGARTEAFFGQGTRLTVV.

The V call is TRBV28, the J call TRBJ1-1; TRBD1 agrees at 8 bases. The CDR3 totals 15 residues. The V gene end was trimmed by 5 bases and the J gene end by 1 base; junction bases not matched to a gene: 6. Looked up from germline, CDR1 is MDHEN and CDR2 is SYDVKM. CDR3 in amino acids: CASSPRTGTNTEAFF. The CDR3 bases are TGTGCCAGCAGTCCCCGGACAGGGACGAACACTGAAGCTTTCTTT.

J is TRBJ2-5 and V is TRBV5-1, with D tentatively TRBD1 (7 bases). CDR3 length: 14 amino acids. Per germline, CDR1 SGHRS and CDR2 YFSETQ. The V and J ends lost 2 bases and 5 bases respectively, with 13 bases between them. CDR3 in amino acids: CASSLWRGLETQYF. CDR3 DNA sequence: TGCGCCAGCAGCTTATGGAGGGGGCTGGAGACCCAGTACTTC.

The CDR3 protein is CASSPGGVNPSYNEQFF. The CDR3 nucleotides read TGTGCCAGCTCACCGGGGGGAGTCAATCCTTCCTACAATGAGCAGTTCTTC. This chain links TRBV18 with TRBJ2-1; tentatively, D is TRBD2 (6 bases). From germline, CDR1 is KGHSH and CDR2 LQKENI. V lost 3 bases to trimming and J lost 1 base, with 16 bases between them. This CDR3 is 17 amino acids long.

This clone has more than one count but fewer than ten. V usage is TRBV28 and J usage is TRBJ1-3; D is possibly TRBD1 (5 bases). The germline gives CDR1 MDHEN, CDR2 SYDVKM. Trimming took off 9 bases at V and 4 bases at J, with 22 bases between the two ends. This CDR3 has 16 residues. CDR3: CASGLGGKGVGNTIYF. The CDR3 nucleotides read TGTGCCAGTGGACTTGGCGGGAAAGGGGTCGGAAACACCATATATTTT.

The chain combines TRBV19 with TRBJ1-5, with a tentative D call TRBD1 (6 bases). V lost 7 bases and J 0 bases, leaving 22 bases between the germline ends. Per the germline V gene, CDR1 is LNHDA and CDR2 is SQIVND (reference sequence). The CDR3 covers 18 residues. The CDR3 DNA sequence: TGTGCCAGTATGGCCACAGGGACACTTCTCTATAGCAATCAGCCCCAGCATTTT. This sequence encodes CASMATGTLLYSNQPQHF.

This rearrangement joins TRBV3-1 (or the pseudogene TRBV3-2) to TRBJ2-7; D not certain. Trimming took 5 bases from V and 2 from J, leaving 10 bases between them. The germline gives CDR1 LGHDT, CDR2 YNNKEL (reference sequence). This CDR3 region has 13 residues. The CDR3 bases are TGTGCCAGCAGCGTGGGCCCTACCTACGAGCAGTACTTC. This codes for CASSVGPTYEQYF.

J is TRBJ1-1 and V is TRBV28; the match to TRBD1 covers 7 bases. CDR1 and CDR2 (germline): MDHEN, SYDVKM. The CDR3 covers 13 residues. The ends lost 7 bases at V and 5 bases at J; junction bases unmatched: 7. The CDR3 DNA reads as TGTGCCAGCAAGGCAGGGGGAGGAACTGAAGCTTTCTTT. It is translated as CASKAGGGTEAFF.

The chain joins TRBV7-9 to TRBJ2-5, with 11 bases aligning to TRBD1. Trimming cost V 2 bases and J 3 bases; bases outside gene matches: 8. Germline CDR1 is SEHNR and CDR2 is FQNEAQ (reference sequence). This CDR3 has 17 residues. As DNA, the CDR3 is TGTGCCAGCAGCTTAAGGGGGGACAGGGGGTCCAAAGAGACCCAGTACTTC. Residues: CASSLRGDRGSKETQYF.

The J gene is TRBJ2-7, the V gene TRBV7-2; 8 bases fit TRBD2. J gave up 4 bases and V 1 base, and 6 bases lay outside the gene matches. The CDR3 is made up of 15 amino acids. CDR1 is SGHTA and CDR2 is FQGNSA in the germline V gene. The CDR3 loop reads CASSLVAGGGYEQYF. The CDR3, as DNA: TGTGCCAGCAGCTTAGTCGCGGGGGGAGGGTACGAGCAGTACTTC.

The CDR3: CASSFAGGPNTEAFF. The CDR3 nucleotides read TGTGCCAGCAGCTTCGCAGGGGGCCCGAACACTGAAGCTTTCTTT. This chain connects TRBV7-6 to TRBJ1-1; 8 bases line up with TRBD1. Germline V gene lookup returns CDR1 SGHVS and CDR2 FNYEAQ. This CDR3 contains 15 residues. Losses at the gene ends were 3 bases for V and 1 base for J; bases not matched to a gene: 4. The full variable domain, with the rest looked up from reference TRBV7-6 and TRBJ1-1, is GAGVSQSPRYKVTKRGQDVALRCDPISGHVSLYWYRQALGQGPEFLTYFNYEAQQDKSGLPNDRFSAERPEGSISTLTIQRTEQRDSAMYRCASSFAGGPNTEAFFGQGTRLTVV.

This chain joins TRBV10-1 and TRBJ1-1, with D tentatively TRBD1 (5 bases). V lost 5 bases and J lost 5, with 15 bases in between. CDR3 length: 14 residues. Per germline, CDR1 WNHNN and CDR2 SYGVQD (reference sequence). The CDR3 DNA sequence: TGCGCCAGCAGTCCCGGGACTACGGGAACTGAAGCTTTCTTT. It codes for CASSPGTTGTEAFF.

The genes are TRBV7-6 and TRBJ1-5; 9 bases match TRBD1. Germline V CDR1 and CDR2: SGHVS, FNYEAQ. The CDR3 is 17 residues long. V shed 0 bases, J shed 3 bases, and the junction held 6 bases outside the gene matches. CDR3: CASSLATGTGNNQPQHF. The CDR3 coding sequence is TGTGCCAGCAGCTTAGCTACGGGGACAGGGAACAATCAGCCCCAGCATTTT.

The V gene is TRBV5-1, the J gene TRBJ1-1, with TRBD1 matching 7 bases. The CDR3 loop spans 16 amino acids. Germline V gives CDR1 SGHRS, CDR2 YFSETQ. J gave up 1 base and V 0 bases, and 6 bases lay outside the gene matches. Written as DNA, the CDR3 is TGCGCCAGCAGCTTGGGGACAGGAACCGGGAACACTGAAGCTTTCTTT. This gives the protein CASSLGTGTGNTEAFF.

V is TRBV18 and J is TRBJ1-2; maybe TRBD1 (6 bases). V gave up 4 bases and J gave up 6 bases, with 12 bases separating them. The germline V gene has CDR1 KGHSH and CDR2 LQKENI. CDR3 length: 13 amino acids. The CDR3 region is CASSRPGDNGYTF. In DNA form, the CDR3 reads TGTGCCAGCTCACGGCCAGGGGACAATGGCTACACCTTC.